This section outlines one TCR beta chain sequence together with its context. At one end, the junction sequence differs from germline, possibly due to a read error. Production of TCR beta cDNA used around 0.45 ug total RNA together with a constant-region primer. A slightly modified ARM-PCR protocol with three nested multiplex PCR rounds produced these TCR beta libraries. TRBV1-TRBV30 forward primers and a C-beta reverse primer were used in the first two PCR rounds, which each ran for approximately 11 cycles. TCRdb ran MiXCR on the multiplex PCR reads and lists one entry per CDR3 protein. The sample lists 60,000 or so distinct CDR3 sequences, less than 75% occurring once. The CDR3 spans 15 residues. Germline V CDR1 and CDR2: SQVTM, ANQGSEA. These data belong to a study of tumor-infiltrating lymphocytes in primary liver carcinoma. Co-extracted RNA and DNA came from roughly 20-30 mg of unsorted bulk tissue.

The sequenced sample was liver tumor tissue from sampling region 2. This sample's subset: tumor region T2, inferior pole. The sequence was collected from a man aged 35-49 years with primary liver carcinoma and hepatitis B virus infection. The gene calls are TRBV29-1 and TRBJ2-5; maybe TRBD2 (5 bases). For the CDR3, the DNA is TGTAGCGTTGAAGGACCCGGGCACTTCCAAGAGACCCTGTACTTC. Translating gives CSVEGPGHFQETLYF.